The 7 T cell receptor beta chains below were found in one sample sequenced in a study of synovial regulatory T cells in juvenile arthritis. The table came from immunoSEQ multiplex PCR; TCRdb's copy has only in-frame clones and leaves some out. This table holds about 9,900 clones. These receptors lack a known antigen. Study-wide points: Inflammation-associated Treg cells in blood had less TCR diversity than the remaining blood Treg cells.

The specimen sequenced was Treg cells from blood. Subset described: HLA-DR+ inflammation-associated blood Treg cells. These receptors were collected from a donor aged 2-30 years with juvenile idiopathic arthritis.

In terms of frequency, this clone is medium-sized. The CDR3 sequence is CASSLAGGLFNEQFF. The rearrangement joins TRBV6-6 to TRBJ2-1; no DNA is available, so the TRBD2 call from TCRdb remains unchecked. The germline gives CDR1 MNHNY, CDR2 SVGAGI (reference sequence). This CDR3 is built from 15 residues. No DNA sequence was recorded.

The V gene is TRBV18, the J gene TRBJ1-2; TCRdb designates TRBD1, a call that cannot be tested without DNA. Germline V gives CDR1 KGHSH, CDR2 LQKENI. The CDR3 consists of 14 residues. There is no recorded DNA. CDR3 residues: CASSPGDTPDGYTF. The full variable domain, completed using reference TRBV18 and TRBJ1-2, is NAGVMQNPRHLVRRRGQEARLRCSPMKGHSHVYWYRQLPEEGLKFMVYLQKENIIDESGMPKERFSAEFPKEGPSILRIQQVVRGDSAAYFCASSPGDTPDGYTFGSGTRLTVV.

The rearrangement joins TRBV6-5 to TRBJ2-1; without DNA, the TCRdb call of TRBD1 cannot be checked. The germline gives CDR1 MNHEY, CDR2 SVGAGI. The CDR3 is 13 amino acids. No DNA is given. CDR3 in amino acids: CASRDSYYNEQFF.

The chain couples TRBV6-1 to TRBJ1-2; TCRdb lists TRBD1, though no DNA is available to test this call. This CDR3 region has 12 residues. No nucleotide data were recorded. CDR1 is MNHNS, CDR2 SASEGT, per germline. The CDR3 is CASLGQNYGYTF.

The V call is TRBV5-1, the J call TRBJ2-2; with no DNA, the TCRdb D assignment of TRBD2 cannot be verified. Germline assignment: CDR1 SGHRS and CDR2 YFSETQ. This CDR3 contains 13 residues. The record lacks a DNA sequence. CDR3 residues: CASGRAHDWELFF.

The V gene is TRBV18, the J gene TRBJ2-7. This CDR3 is 14 amino acids long. No DNA has been recorded. Germline assignment: CDR1 KGHSH and CDR2 LQKENI. CDR3 protein: CASSPLETDYEQYF.

The rearrangement uses TRBV10-3 and TRBJ2-2; TCRdb indicates TRBD2, and absent DNA this call remains unverified. CDR1 is ENHRY and CDR2 is SYGVKD in the germline V gene. This CDR3 contains 16 residues. DNA was not recorded. CDR3 loop: CAIRPSGGYWSGELFF.